This T cell receptor (beta chain) was found in a study of regulatory T cells in long-lasting Graves disease. Study observations and caveats: Reduced TCR diversity was observed in persistent Graves' patients versus newly diagnosed patients. Patients with persistent disease showed a bias toward TRBV28, TRBJ1-2 and TRBJ2-5.

This clonotype was seen repeatedly, ten times or more. What it recognizes is unknown. The CDR3 covers 12 residues. Trimming left V 7 bases short and J 5 bases short, with 11 bases between. CDR1 is SGHAT and CDR2 is FQNNGV in the germline V gene. Time point of the sample: persistent/refractory GD, antithyroid drugs over 5 years with positive TRAb. The TCR library was made from RNA extracted from PBMCs. Graves' disease diagnosis used American Thyroid Association guidelines. Building of the TCR beta libraries involved iRepertoire HTBI primers and Arm-PCR of CDR3 regions. TCRdb reprocessed the multiplex PCR reads via MiXCR and lists one record per CDR3 protein. The sample comprises almost 350,000 distinct CDR3 sequences, around a fifth of which are singletons, and just under 30% rests with the top ten.

The sequence was obtained from a female donor with Graves disease. J is TRBJ1-2 and V is TRBV11-2; no clear D. Sequencing used peripheral blood mononuclear cells (PBMCs), obtained when the disease was refractory, from a patient treated with antithyroid drugs. The CDR3 here is CASNTQPYGYTF. CDR3 sequence (DNA): TGTGCCAGCAACACACAGCCTTATGGCTACACCTTC.